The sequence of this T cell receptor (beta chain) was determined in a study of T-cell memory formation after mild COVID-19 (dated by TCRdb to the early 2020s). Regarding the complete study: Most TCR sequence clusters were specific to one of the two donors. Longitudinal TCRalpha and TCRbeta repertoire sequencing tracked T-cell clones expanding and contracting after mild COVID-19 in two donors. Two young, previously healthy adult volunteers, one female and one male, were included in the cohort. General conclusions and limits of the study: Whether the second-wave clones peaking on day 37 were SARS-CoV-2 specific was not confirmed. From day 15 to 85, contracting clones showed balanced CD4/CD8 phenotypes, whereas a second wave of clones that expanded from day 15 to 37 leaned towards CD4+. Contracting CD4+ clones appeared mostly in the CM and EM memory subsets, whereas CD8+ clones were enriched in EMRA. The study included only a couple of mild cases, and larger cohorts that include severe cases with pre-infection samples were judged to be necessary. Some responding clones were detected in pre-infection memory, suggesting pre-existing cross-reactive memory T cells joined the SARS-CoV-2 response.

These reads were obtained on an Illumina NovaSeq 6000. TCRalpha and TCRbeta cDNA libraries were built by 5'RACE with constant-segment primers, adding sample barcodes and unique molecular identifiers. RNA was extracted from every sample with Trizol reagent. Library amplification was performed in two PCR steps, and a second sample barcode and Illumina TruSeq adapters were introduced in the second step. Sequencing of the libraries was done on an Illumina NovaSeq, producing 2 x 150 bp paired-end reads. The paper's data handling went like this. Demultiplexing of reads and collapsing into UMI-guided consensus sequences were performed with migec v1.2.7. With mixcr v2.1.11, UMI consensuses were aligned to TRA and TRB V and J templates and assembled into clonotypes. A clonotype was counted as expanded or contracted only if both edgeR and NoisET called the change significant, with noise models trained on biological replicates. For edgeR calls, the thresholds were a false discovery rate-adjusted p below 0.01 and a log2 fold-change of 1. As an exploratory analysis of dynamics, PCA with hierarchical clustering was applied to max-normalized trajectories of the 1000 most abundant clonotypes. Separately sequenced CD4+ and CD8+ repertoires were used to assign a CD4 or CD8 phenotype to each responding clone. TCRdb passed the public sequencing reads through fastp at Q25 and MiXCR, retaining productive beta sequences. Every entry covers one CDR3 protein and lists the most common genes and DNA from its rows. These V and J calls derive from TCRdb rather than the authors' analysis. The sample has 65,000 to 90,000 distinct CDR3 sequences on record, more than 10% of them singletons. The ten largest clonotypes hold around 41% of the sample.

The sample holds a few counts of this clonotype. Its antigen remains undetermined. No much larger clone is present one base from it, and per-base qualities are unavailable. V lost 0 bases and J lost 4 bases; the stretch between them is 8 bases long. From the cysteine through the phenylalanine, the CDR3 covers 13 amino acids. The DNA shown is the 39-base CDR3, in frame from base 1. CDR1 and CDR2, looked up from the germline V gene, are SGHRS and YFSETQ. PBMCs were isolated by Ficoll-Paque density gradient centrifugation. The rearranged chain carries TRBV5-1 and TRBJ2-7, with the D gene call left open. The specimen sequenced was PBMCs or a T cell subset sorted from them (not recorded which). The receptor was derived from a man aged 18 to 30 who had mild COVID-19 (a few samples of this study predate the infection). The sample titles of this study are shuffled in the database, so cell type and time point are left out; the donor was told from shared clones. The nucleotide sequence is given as TGCGCCAGCAGCTTGGCCGCTGAATACGAGCAGTACTTC. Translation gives CASSLAAEYEQYF.